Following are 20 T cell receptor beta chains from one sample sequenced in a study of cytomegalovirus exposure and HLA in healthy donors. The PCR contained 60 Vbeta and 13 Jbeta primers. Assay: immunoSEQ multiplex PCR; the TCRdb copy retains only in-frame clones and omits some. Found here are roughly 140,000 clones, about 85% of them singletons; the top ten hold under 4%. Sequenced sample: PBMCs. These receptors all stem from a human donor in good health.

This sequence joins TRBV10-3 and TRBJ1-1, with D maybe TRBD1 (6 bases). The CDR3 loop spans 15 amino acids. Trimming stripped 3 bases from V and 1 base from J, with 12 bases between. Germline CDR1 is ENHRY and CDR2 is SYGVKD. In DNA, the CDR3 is TGTGCCATCAGTGATAACAGGGCAGAGAACACTGAAGCTTTCTTT. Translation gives CAISDNRAENTEAFF.

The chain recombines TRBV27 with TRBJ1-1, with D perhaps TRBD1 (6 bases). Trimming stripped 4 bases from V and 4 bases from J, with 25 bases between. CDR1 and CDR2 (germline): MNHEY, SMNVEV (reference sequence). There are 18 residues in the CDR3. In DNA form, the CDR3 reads TGTGCCAGCAGTTCTATAATACTATTGGGGGCCGGTAGCACTGAAGCTTTCTTT. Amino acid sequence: CASSSIILLGAGSTEAFF.

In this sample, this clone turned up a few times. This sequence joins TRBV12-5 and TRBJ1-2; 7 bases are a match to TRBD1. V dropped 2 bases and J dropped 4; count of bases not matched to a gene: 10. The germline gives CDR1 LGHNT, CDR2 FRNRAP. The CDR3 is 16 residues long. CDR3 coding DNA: TGTGCTAGTGGTTTGTTGACAGGGTTCTATAGCTATGGCTACACCTTC. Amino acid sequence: CASGLLTGFYSYGYTF.

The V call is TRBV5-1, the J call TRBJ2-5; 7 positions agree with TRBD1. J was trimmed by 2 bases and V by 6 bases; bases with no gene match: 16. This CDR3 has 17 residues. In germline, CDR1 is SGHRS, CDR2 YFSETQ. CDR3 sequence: CASTQPTGSTGQETQYF. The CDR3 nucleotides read TGCGCCAGCACCCAGCCGACAGGGAGCACAGGGCAAGAGACCCAGTACTTC.

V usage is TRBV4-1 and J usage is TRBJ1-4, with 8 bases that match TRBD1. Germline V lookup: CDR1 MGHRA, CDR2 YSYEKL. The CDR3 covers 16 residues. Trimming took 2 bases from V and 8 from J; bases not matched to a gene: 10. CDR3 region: CASSQFVDRGFEKLFF. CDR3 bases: TGCGCCAGCAGCCAATTTGTCGACAGGGGATTCGAAAAACTGTTTTTT.

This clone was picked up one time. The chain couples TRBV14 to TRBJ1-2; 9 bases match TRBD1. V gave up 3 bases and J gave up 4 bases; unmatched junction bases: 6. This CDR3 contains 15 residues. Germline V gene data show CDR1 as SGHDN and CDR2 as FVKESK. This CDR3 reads CASSQLGQGSYGYTF. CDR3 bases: TGTGCCAGCAGCCAGTTAGGACAGGGGTCCTATGGCTACACCTTC.

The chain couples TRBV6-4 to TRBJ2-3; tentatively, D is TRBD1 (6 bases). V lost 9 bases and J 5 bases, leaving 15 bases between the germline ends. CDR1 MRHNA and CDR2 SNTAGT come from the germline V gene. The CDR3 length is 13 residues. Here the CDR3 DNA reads TGTGCCAGTCCGAGGGGGTGCAAAGATACGCAGTATTTT. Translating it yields CASPRGCKDTQYF.

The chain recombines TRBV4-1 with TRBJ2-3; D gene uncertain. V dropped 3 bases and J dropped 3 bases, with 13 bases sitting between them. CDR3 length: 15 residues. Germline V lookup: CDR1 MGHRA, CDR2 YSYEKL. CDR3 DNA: TGCGCCAGCAGCCAGTCTAGAGGCTCGACAGATACGCAGTATTTT. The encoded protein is CASSQSRGSTDTQYF.

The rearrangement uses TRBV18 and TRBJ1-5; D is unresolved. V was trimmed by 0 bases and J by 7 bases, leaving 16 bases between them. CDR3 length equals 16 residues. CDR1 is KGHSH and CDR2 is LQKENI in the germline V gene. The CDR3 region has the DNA TGTGCCAGCTCACCACCGACGGGAGAGGGATACCAGCCCCAGCATTTT. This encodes CASSPPTGEGYQPQHF.

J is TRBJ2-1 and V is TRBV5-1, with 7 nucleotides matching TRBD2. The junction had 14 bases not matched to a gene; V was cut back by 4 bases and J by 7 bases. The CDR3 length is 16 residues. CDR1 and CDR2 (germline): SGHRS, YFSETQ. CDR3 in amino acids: CASSGFVAGEPNEQFF. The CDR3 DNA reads TGCGCCAGCAGCGGCTTCGTCGCGGGAGAACCTAATGAGCAGTTCTTC.

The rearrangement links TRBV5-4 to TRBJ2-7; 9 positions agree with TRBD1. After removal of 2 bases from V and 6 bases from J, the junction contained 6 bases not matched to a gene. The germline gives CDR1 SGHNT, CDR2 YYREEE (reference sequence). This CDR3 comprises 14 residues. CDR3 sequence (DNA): TGTGCCAGCAGCTTCTTAGGGACAGGGAGCGAGCAGTACTTC. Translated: CASSFLGTGSEQYF.

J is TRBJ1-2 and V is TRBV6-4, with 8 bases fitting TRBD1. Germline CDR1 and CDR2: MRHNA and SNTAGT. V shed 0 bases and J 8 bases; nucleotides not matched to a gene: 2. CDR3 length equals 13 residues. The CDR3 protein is CASSDSTGGGYTF. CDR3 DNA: TGTGCCAGCAGTGACTCAACAGGGGGAGGCTACACCTTC.

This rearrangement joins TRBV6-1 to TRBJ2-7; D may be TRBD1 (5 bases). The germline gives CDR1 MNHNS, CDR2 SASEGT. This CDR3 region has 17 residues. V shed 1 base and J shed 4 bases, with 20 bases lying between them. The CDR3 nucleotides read TGTGCCAGCAGTGAAGGACCCCCGCAAGGGGCTCTATACGAGCAGTACTTC. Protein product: CASSEGPPQGALYEQYF.

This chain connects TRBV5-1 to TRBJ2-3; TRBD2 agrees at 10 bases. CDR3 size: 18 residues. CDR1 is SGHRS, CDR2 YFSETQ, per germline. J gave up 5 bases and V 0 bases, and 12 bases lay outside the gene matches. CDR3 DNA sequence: TGCGCCAGCAGCTTGGTCTCGGCTAGCGGGAGATCGGGAGATACGCAGTATTTT. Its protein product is CASSLVSASGRSGDTQYF.

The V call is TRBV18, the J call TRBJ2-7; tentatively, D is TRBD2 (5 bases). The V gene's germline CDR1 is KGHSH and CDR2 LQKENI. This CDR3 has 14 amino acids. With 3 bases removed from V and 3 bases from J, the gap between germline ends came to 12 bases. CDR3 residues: CASSPVEGSYEQYF. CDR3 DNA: TGTGCCAGCTCACCTGTAGAGGGAAGCTACGAGCAGTACTTC.

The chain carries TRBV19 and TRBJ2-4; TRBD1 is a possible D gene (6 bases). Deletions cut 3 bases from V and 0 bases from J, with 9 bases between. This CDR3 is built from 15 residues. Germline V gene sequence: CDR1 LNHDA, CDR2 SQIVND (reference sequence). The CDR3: CASSITGIAKNIQYF. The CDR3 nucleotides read TGTGCCAGTAGTATTACAGGGATAGCCAAAAACATTCAGTACTTC. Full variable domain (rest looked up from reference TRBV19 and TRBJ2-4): DGGITQSPKYLFRKEGQNVTLSCEQNLNHDAMYWYRQDPGQGLRLIYYSQIVNDFQKGDIAEGYSVSREKKESFPLTVTSAQKNPTAFYLCASSITGIAKNIQYFGAGTRLSVL.

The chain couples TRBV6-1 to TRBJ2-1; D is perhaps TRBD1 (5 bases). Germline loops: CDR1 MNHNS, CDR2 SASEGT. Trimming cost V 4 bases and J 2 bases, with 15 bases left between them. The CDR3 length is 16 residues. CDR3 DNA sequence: TGTGCCAGCAGTGCGCAGGGCTCGAACACCTACAATGAGCAGTTCTTC. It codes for CASSAQGSNTYNEQFF.

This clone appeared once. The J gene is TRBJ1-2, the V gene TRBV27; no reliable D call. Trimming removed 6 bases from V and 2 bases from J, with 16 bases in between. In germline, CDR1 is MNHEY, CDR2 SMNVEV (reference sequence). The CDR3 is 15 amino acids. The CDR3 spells CASSPTWSQNYGYTF. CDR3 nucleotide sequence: TGTGCCAGCAGCCCCACGTGGAGCCAGAACTATGGCTACACCTTC.

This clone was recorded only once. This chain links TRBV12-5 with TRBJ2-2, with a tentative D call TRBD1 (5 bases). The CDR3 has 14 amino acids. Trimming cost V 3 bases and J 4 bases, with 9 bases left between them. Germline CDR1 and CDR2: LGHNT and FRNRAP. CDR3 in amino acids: CASGFPTATGELFF. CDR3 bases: TGTGCTAGTGGTTTCCCGACAGCCACCGGGGAGCTGTTTTTT.

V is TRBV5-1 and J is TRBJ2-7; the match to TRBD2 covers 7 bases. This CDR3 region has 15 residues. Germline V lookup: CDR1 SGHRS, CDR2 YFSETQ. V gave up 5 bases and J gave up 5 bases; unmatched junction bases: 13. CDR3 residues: CASRDLTGGGHEQYF. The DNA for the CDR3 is TGCGCCAGCAGAGATTTGACGGGAGGAGGCCACGAGCAGTACTTC. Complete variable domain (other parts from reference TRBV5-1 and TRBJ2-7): KAGVTQTPRYLIKTRGQQVTLSCSPISGHRSVSWYQQTPGQGLQFLFEYFSETQRNKGNFPGRFSGRQFSNSRSEMNVSTLELGDSALYLCASRDLTGGGHEQYFGPGTRLTVT.